This T cell receptor beta chain was identified during a study of siplizumab effects on memory and regulatory T cells. This clone was observed a few times. Its matching antigen is unknown. The mixed lymphocyte reaction cells were grown together in coculture at 37°C for roughly 6 days. Data came from immunoSEQ multiplex PCR; TCRdb stores just in-frame clones and leaves some out. There are over 15,000 clones in the sample; approximately 50% occur only once, and 4% to 6% lies in the top ten. There are 12 residues in the CDR3. The ends were cut back, 0 bases at V and 7 bases at J, with 4 bases in the middle. Germline loops: CDR1 MNHNY, CDR2 SVGAGI (reference sequence).

The sample consisted of CFSE-low (dividing) CD4+ T cells sorted from an allogeneic mixed lymphocyte reaction. This TCR came from a human donor in good health; the cells came from an allogeneic mixed lymphocyte reaction. The V call is TRBV6-6, the J call TRBJ1-5, with no clear D. Here the CDR3 DNA reads TGTGCCAGCAGTTACTCGAGGCAGCCCCAGCATTTT. Its protein is CASSYSRQPQHF.